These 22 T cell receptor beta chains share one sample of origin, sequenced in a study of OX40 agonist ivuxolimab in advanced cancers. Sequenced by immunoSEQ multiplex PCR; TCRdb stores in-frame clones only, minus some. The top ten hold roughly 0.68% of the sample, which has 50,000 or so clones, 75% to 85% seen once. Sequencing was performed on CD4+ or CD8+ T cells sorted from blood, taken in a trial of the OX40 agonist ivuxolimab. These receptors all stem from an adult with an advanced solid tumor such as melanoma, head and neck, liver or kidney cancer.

The CDR3: CASSLRVVQNTEAFF. The CDR3 nucleotides read TGTGCCAGCAGCTTGCGGGTGGTCCAGAACACTGAAGCTTTCTTT. The J gene is TRBJ1-1, the V gene TRBV5-6, with D unclear. Germline CDR1 SGHDT, CDR2 YYEEEE. CDR3 length: 15 amino acids. The V gene lost 1 base and the J gene lost 1 base, with 11 bases spanning the gap. The full variable domain, in which reference TRBV5-6 and TRBJ1-1 provide the parts outside the CDR3, is DAGVTQSPTHLIKTRGQQVTLRCSPKSGHDTVSWYQQALGQGPQFIFQYYEEEERQRGNFPDRFSGHQFPNYSSELNVNALLLGDSALYLCASSLRVVQNTEAFFGQGTRLTVV.

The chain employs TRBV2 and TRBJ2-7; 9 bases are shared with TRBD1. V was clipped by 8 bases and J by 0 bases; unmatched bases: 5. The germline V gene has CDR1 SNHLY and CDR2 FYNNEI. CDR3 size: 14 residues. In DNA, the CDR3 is TGTGCCAGCCGGACAGGGGCCCCCTCCTACGAGCAGTACTTC. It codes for CASRTGAPSYEQYF.

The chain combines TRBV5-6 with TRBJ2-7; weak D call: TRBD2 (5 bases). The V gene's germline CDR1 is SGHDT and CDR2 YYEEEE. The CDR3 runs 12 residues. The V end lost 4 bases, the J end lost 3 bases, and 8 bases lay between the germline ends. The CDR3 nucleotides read TGTGCCAGCAGCCAGCGGAGCTACGAGCAGTACTTC. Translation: CASSQRSYEQYF.

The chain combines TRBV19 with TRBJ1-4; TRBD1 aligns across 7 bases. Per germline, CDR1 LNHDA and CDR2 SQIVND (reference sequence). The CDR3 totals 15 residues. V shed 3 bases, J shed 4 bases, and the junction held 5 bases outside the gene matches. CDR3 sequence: CASSIGQARNEKLFF. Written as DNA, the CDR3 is TGTGCCAGTAGTATTGGACAGGCCCGTAATGAAAAACTGTTTTTT.

CDR3 DNA: TGTGCCAGCAGTTTATCACCCACGTTGGATACGCAGTATTTT. This codes for CASSLSPTLDTQYF. The chain has TRBV28 and TRBJ2-3; D not certain. Trimming pared 1 base from V and 6 bases from J, leaving 11 bases between. Germline V lookup: CDR1 MDHEN, CDR2 SYDVKM. This CDR3 has 14 residues.

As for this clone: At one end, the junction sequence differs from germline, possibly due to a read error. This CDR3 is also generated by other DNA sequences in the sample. The CDR3 loop reads CATSRDGTNTGELFF. CDR3 DNA: TGCGCCACCAGCAGAGACGGTACGAACACCGGGGAGCTGTTTTTT. The J gene is TRBJ2-2, the V gene TRBV15; D not resolved. This CDR3 is built from 15 residues. Germline CDR1 LNHNV, CDR2 YYDKDF (reference sequence).

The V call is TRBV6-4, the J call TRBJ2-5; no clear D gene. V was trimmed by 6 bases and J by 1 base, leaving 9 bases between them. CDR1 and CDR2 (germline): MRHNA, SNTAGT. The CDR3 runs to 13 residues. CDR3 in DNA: TGTGCCAGCAGCCAAAACGGCCAAGAGACCCAGTACTTC. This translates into CASSQNGQETQYF.

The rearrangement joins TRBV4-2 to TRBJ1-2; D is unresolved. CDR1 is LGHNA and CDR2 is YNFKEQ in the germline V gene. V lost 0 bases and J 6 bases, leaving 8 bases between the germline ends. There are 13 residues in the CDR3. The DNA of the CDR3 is TGTGCCAGCAGCCAAGATGGTCAGGATGGCTACACCTTC. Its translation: CASSQDGQDGYTF.

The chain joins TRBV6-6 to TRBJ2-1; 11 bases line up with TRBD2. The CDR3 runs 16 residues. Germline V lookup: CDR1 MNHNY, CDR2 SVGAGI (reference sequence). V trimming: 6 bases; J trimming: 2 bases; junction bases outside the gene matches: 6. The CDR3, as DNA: TGTGCCAGCAGAGGTACTAGCGGGGGTACCTACAATGAGCAGTTCTTC. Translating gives CASRGTSGGTYNEQFF.

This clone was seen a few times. CDR3 residues: CASSSSSGGIYNEQFF. CDR3 nucleotides: TGTGCCAGCAGTTCTAGTTCCGGGGGCATCTACAATGAGCAGTTCTTC. The rearrangement links TRBV6-6 to TRBJ2-1; TRBD1 or TRBD2 may be the D gene (6 bases each). CDR3 size: 16 residues. CDR1 and CDR2 from the germline V gene are MNHNY and SVGAGI (reference sequence). V shed 4 bases and J shed 3 bases, with 16 bases lying between them.

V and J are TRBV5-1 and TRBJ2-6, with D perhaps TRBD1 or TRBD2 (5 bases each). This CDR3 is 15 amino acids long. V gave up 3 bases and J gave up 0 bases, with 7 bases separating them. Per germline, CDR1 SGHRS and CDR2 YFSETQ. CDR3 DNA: TGCGCCAGCAGCTGGGGGACCTCTGGGGCCAACGTCCTGACTTTC. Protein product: CASSWGTSGANVLTF.

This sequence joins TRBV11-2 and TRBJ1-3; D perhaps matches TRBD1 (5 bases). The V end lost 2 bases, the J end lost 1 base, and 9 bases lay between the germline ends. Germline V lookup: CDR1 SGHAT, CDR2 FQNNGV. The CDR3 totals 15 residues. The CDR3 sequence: CASSLSGGSGNTIYF. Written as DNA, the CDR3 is TGTGCCAGCAGCTTAAGTGGGGGATCTGGAAACACCATATATTTT.

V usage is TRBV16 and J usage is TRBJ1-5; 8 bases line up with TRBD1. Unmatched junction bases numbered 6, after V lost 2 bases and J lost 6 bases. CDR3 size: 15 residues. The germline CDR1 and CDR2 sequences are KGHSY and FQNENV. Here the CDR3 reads CASSQGQGAGQPQHF. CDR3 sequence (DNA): TGTGCCAGCAGCCAAGGGCAGGGGGCCGGTCAGCCCCAGCATTTT.

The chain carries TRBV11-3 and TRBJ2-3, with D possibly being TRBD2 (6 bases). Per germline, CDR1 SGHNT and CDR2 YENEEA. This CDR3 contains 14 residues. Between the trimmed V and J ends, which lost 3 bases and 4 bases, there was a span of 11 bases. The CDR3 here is CASSLTRGSDTQYF. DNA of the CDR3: TGTGCCAGCAGCTTGACTAGGGGTTCAGATACGCAGTATTTT.

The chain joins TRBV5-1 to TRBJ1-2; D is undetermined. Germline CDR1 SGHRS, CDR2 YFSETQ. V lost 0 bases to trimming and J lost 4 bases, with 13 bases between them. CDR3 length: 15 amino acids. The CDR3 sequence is CASSLGVAGTYGYTF. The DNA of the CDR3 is TGCGCCAGCAGCTTGGGAGTGGCAGGCACCTATGGCTACACCTTC. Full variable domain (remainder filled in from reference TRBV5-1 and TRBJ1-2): KAGVTQTPRYLIKTRGQQVTLSCSPISGHRSVSWYQQTPGQGLQFLFEYFSETQRNKGNFPGRFSGRQFSNSRSEMNVSTLELGDSALYLCASSLGVAGTYGYTFGSGTRLTVV.

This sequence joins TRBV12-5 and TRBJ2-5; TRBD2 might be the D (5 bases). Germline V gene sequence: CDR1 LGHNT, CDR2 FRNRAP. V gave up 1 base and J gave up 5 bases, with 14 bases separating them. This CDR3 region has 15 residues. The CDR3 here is CASGLGSPSGETQYF. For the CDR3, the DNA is TGTGCTAGTGGTTTGGGGTCGCCCTCGGGGGAGACCCAGTACTTC.

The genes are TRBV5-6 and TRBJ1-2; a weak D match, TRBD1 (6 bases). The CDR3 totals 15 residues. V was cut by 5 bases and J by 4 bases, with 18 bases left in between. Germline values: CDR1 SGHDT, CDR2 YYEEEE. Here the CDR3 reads CASRENRVMVYGYTF. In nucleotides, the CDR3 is TGTGCCAGCAGGGAAAACAGGGTTATGGTCTATGGCTACACCTTC. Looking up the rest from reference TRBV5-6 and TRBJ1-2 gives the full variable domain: DAGVTQSPTHLIKTRGQQVTLRCSPKSGHDTVSWYQQALGQGPQFIFQYYEEEERQRGNFPDRFSGHQFPNYSSELNVNALLLGDSALYLCASRENRVMVYGYTFGSGTRLTVV.

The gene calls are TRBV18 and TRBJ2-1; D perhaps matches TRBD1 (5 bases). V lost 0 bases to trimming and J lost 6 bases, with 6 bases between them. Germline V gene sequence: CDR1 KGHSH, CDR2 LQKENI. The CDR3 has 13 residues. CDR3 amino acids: CASSPPQGNEQFF. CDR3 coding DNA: TGTGCCAGCTCACCACCGCAGGGCAATGAGCAGTTCTTC.

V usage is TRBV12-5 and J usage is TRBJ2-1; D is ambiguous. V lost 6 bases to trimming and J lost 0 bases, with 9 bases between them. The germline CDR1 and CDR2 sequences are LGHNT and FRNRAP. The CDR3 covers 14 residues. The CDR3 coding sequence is TGTGCTAGTGGGGATTCCAGCTCCTACAATGAGCAGTTCTTC. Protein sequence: CASGDSSSYNEQFF.

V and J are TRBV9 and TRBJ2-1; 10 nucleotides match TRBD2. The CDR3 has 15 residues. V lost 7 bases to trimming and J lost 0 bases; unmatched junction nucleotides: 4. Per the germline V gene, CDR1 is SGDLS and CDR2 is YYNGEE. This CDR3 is CASGIAGGSYNEQFF. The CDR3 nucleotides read TGTGCCAGCGGGATAGCGGGGGGCTCCTACAATGAGCAGTTCTTC.

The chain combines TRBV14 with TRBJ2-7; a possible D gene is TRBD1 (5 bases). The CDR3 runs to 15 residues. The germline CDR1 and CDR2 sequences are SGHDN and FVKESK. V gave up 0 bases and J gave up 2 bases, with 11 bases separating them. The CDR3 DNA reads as TGTGCCAGCAGCCAAGATCCACAGGCCCCCTACGAGCAGTACTTC. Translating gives CASSQDPQAPYEQYF.

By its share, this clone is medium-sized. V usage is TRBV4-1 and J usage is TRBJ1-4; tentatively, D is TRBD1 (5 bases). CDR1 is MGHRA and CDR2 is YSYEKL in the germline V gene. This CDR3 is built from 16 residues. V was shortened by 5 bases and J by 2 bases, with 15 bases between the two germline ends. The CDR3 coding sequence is TGCGCCAGCAGCATCCGAGAGGGACGGACTAATGAAAAACTGTTTTTT. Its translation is CASSIREGRTNEKLFF.